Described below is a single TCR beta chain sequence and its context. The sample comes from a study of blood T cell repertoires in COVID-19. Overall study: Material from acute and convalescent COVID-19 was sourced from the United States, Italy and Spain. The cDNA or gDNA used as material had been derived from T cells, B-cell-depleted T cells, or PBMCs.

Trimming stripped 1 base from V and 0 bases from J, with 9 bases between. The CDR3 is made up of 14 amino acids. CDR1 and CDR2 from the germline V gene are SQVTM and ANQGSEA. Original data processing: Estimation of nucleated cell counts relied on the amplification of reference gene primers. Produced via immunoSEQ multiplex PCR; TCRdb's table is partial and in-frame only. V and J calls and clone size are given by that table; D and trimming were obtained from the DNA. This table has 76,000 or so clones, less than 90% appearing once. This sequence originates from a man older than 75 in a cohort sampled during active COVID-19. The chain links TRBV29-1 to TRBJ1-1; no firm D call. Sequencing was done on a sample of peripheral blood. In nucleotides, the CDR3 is TGCAGCGTTGAAGGGAGTGTCCTGAACACTGAAGCTTTCTTT. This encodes CSVEGSVLNTEAFF.